Below, 10 T cell receptor beta chains from the same sample are listed, as sequenced in a study of blood T cell repertoires in COVID-19 (dated by TCRdb to about 2020). Receptors were amplified or captured by the immunoSEQ multiplex PCR assay. TCRdb holds this immuneACCESS table with in-frame rearrangements only. Some clones are missing; in checked studies, unresolved V genes explain under half, and the rest has no known cause. The sample table holds 150,000 or so clones, of which around 86% were seen once. Roughly 3.9% of the sample is taken by the ten largest. The sequencing input was PBMCs or T cells enriched from blood (not recorded which). These receptors were taken from a man aged 50 or older who had recovered from COVID-19.

This rearrangement joins TRBV28 to TRBJ2-1, with 7 nucleotides matching TRBD2. V gave up 7 bases and J gave up 8 bases; unmatched junction bases: 20. CDR3 length: 17 amino acids. Germline-derived CDR1 and CDR2 are MDHEN and SYDVKM. CDR3 in amino acids: CASILNWASGPADEQFF. CDR3 DNA sequence: TGTGCCAGCATTCTCAATTGGGCTAGCGGCCCTGCGGATGAGCAGTTCTTC.

J is TRBJ1-5 and V is TRBV28, with no clear D. V lost 2 bases, J lost 6 bases, and 11 bases lay in between. The germline CDR1 and CDR2 sequences are MDHEN and SYDVKM. This CDR3 is built from 14 residues. Written as DNA, the CDR3 is TGTGCCAGCAGTTTAGAGAGGGTGATTCAGCCCCAGCATTTT. It is translated as CASSLERVIQPQHF.

The chain couples TRBV4-3 to TRBJ1-2; 12 nucleotides agree with TRBD1. The CDR3 is 16 amino acids. V dropped 5 bases and J dropped 1; count of bases not matched to a gene: 5. Germline V gene lookup returns CDR1 LGHNA and CDR2 YSLEER. The CDR3 loop reads CASSKGQGAFNYGYTF. CDR3 sequence (DNA): TGCGCCAGCAGCAAGGGACAGGGGGCTTTTAACTATGGCTACACCTTC.

The rearrangement joins TRBV19 to TRBJ2-1; TRBD2 aligns across 13 bases. Germline trimming cut 1 base from V and 9 bases from J; bases unmatched to any gene: 3. The CDR3 runs to 15 residues. From germline, CDR1 is LNHDA and CDR2 SQIVND (reference sequence). The CDR3 spells CASSIGGLAGPEQFF. CDR3 coding DNA: TGTGCCAGTAGTATAGGGGGACTAGCGGGACCTGAGCAGTTCTTC.

The CDR3 region is CASSLGLAKRGEQYV. The CDR3 DNA reads as TGTGCCAGCAGTTTGGGACTAGCGAAGAGGGGCGAGCAGTACGTC. This rearrangement joins TRBV28 to TRBJ2-7; 10 positions match TRBD2. The CDR3 has 15 residues. CDR1 and CDR2 (germline): MDHEN, SYDVKM. V shed 3 bases and J 6 bases; nucleotides not matched to a gene: 8.

The V and J genes are TRBV19 and TRBJ1-6; a possible D gene is TRBD1 (5 bases). There are 13 residues in the CDR3. V lost 10 bases to trimming and J lost 7 bases, with 14 bases between them. Germline V gene data show CDR1 as LNHDA and CDR2 as SQIVND (reference sequence). For the CDR3, the DNA is TGTGCCACCTCGCAGGGTGGAAATTCACCCCTCCACTTT. Protein: CATSQGGNSPLHF.

The chain employs TRBV6-2 or TRBV6-3 and TRBJ1-1, with 7 bases identical to TRBD1. After removal of 6 bases from V and 3 bases from J, the junction contained 13 bases not matched to a gene. Germline V gene data show CDR1 as MNHEY and CDR2 as SVGEGT. This CDR3 has 16 residues. This CDR3 is CASSKGAGGDHTEAFF. The CDR3 DNA reads TGTGCCAGCAGCAAAGGGGCAGGGGGAGATCACACTGAAGCTTTCTTT.

J is TRBJ2-2 and V is TRBV9; D is ambiguous. CDR3 length: 14 residues. V gave up 3 bases and J gave up 6 bases, with 12 bases separating them. Germline V CDR1 and CDR2: SGDLS, YYNGEE. CDR3 nucleotide sequence: TGTGCCAGCAGCGCTTACGAGTCCCCCGGGGAGCTGTTTTTT. It yields the protein CASSAYESPGELFF.

V usage is TRBV24-1 and J usage is TRBJ2-3; 7 bases align to TRBD1. V was pared by 9 bases and J by 4 bases, with 12 bases of the junction left unmatched. The germline V gene encodes CDR1 KGHDR and CDR2 SFDVKD. This CDR3 has 15 residues. The CDR3 sequence: CATGDDRDSPDTQYF. DNA for the CDR3: TGTGCCACCGGGGACGACAGGGATAGCCCAGATACGCAGTATTTT.

This clone was picked up a small number of times. V usage is TRBV18 and J usage is TRBJ2-7; a weak D match, TRBD2 (6 bases). The CDR3 extends over 13 amino acids. Germline assignment: CDR1 KGHSH and CDR2 LQKENI. V shed 4 bases and J shed 5 bases, with 12 bases lying between them. The CDR3 is CASSRGVENEQYV. In nucleotides, the CDR3 is TGTGCCAGCTCACGGGGGGTTGAGAACGAGCAGTACGTC.